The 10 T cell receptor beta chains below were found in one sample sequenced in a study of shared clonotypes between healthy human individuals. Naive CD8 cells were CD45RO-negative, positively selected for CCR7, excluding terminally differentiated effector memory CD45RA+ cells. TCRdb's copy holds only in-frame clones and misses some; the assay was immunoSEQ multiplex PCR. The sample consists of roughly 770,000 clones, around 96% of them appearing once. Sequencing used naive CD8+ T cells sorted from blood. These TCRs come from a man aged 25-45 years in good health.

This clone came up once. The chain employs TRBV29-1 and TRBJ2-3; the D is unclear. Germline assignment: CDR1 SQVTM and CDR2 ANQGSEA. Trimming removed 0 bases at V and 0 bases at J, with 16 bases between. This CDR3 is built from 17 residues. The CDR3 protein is CSVEDPPQSSSTDTQYF. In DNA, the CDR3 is TGCAGCGTTGAAGACCCGCCTCAAAGTTCTAGCACAGATACGCAGTATTTT.

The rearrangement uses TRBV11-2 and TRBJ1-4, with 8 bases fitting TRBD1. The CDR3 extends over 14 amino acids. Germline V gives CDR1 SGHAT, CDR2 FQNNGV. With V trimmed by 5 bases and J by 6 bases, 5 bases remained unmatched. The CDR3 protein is CASSTGQGDEKLFF. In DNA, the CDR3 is TGTGCCAGCAGCACTGGACAGGGCGATGAAAAACTGTTTTTT. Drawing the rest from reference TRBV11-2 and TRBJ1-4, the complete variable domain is EAGVAQSPRYKIIEKRQSVAFWCNPISGHATLYWYQQILGQGPKLLIQFQNNGVVDDSQLPKDRFSAERLKGVDSTLKIQPAKLEDSAVYLCASSTGQGDEKLFFGSGTQLSVL.

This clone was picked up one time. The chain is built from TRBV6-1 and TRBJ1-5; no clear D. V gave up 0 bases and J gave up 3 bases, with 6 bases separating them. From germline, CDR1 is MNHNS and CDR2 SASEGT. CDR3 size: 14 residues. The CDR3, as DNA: TGTGCCAGCAGTGAAGCGGTCAACAATCAGCCCCAGCATTTT. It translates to CASSEAVNNQPQHF.

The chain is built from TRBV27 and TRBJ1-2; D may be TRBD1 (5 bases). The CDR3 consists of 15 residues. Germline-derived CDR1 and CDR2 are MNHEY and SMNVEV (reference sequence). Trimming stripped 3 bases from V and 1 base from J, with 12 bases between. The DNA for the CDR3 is TGTGCCAGCAGTTTCGGTTCCGGGGGTAACTATGGCTACACCTTC. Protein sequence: CASSFGSGGNYGYTF.

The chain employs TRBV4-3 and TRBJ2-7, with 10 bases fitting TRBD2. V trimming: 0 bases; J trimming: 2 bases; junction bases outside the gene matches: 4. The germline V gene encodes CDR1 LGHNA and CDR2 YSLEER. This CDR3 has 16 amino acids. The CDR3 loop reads CASSQDASGRAYEQYF. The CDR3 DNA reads TGCGCCAGCAGCCAAGACGCTAGCGGGAGAGCCTACGAGCAGTACTTC.

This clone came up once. DNA for the CDR3: TGTGCCAGCAGAAGCGGAGACAGCTCCTACGAGCAGTACTTC. Translation gives CASRSGDSSYEQYF. The gene calls are TRBV28 and TRBJ2-7; D could derive from TRBD1 or TRBD2 (5 bases each). Germline CDR1 MDHEN, CDR2 SYDVKM. The CDR3 is made up of 14 amino acids. The germline V and J ends were trimmed by 6 bases and 0 bases, with 12 bases remaining between them.

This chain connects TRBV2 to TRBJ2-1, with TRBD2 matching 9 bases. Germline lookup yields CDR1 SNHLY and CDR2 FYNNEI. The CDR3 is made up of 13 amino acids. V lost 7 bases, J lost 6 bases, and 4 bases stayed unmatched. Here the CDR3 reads CASTTSGSNEQFF. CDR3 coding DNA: TGTGCCAGCACGACTAGCGGTTCCAATGAGCAGTTCTTC.

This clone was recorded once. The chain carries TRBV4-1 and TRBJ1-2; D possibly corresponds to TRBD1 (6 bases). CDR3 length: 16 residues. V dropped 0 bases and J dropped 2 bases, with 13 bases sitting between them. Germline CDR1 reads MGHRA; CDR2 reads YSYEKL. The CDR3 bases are TGCGCCAGCAGCCAAGATATAGTCCAGGGGAACTATGGCTACACCTTC. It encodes CASSQDIVQGNYGYTF.

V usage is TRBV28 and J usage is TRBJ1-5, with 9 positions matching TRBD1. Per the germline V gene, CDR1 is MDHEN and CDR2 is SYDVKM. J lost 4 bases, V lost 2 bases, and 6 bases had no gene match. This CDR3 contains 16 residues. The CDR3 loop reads CASSLITGTGNQPQHF. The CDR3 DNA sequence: TGTGCCAGCAGTTTAATTACCGGGACAGGGAATCAGCCCCAGCATTTT. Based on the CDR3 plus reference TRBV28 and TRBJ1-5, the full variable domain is DVKVTQSSRYLVKRTGEKVFLECVQDMDHENMFWYRQDPGLGLRLIYFSYDVKMKEKGDIPEGYSVSREKKERFSLILESASTNQTSMYLCASSLITGTGNQPQHFGDGTRLSIL.

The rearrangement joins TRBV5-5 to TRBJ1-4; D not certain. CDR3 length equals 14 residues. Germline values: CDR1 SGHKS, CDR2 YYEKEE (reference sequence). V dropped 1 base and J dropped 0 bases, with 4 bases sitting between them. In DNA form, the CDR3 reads TGTGCCAGCAGCTTGAGGACAACTAATGAAAAACTGTTTTTT. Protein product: CASSLRTTNEKLFF.